The 17 T cell receptor beta chains reported below all come from one sample, sequenced in a study of T cells after posttransplantation cyclophosphamide. Repertoires were generated with immunoSEQ multiplex PCR, while TCRdb's copy carries only in-frame clones and drops some. The sample includes about 36,000 clones, none of them occurring once. The sequenced sample consisted of PBMCs. The receptors shown here come from a girl aged 5-17 years in good health, CMV-negative, and a related stem cell transplant donor.

This clone was detected only a few times. The rearrangement uses TRBV6-5 and TRBJ2-3, with D unresolved. Looked up from germline, CDR1 is MNHEY and CDR2 is SVGAGI. The CDR3 is made up of 15 amino acids. V shed 0 bases and J shed 3 bases, with 10 bases lying between them. CDR3 sequence reads: CASSYSALRTDTQYF. The CDR3, as DNA: TGTGCCAGCAGTTACTCGGCATTGAGGACAGATACGCAGTATTTT.

The chain links TRBV4-3 to TRBJ2-2; 7 positions agree with TRBD2. The CDR3 contains 19 residues. Germline V gene sequence: CDR1 LGHNA, CDR2 YSLEER. After removal of 0 bases from V and 1 base from J, the junction contained 11 bases not matched to a gene. CDR3 sequence reads: CASSQDTGRPVMNTGELFF. The CDR3, as DNA: TGCGCCAGCAGCCAAGATACCGGGAGGCCGGTCATGAACACCGGGGAGCTGTTTTTT.

The chain joins TRBV29-1 to TRBJ2-3; D unresolved. This CDR3 spans 11 amino acids. Germline CDR1 and CDR2: SQVTM and ANQGSEA. V lost 8 bases and J lost 4, with 10 bases in between. CDR3 in DNA: TGCAGCCATACTGTAGCAGATACGCAGTATTTT. Its protein is CSHTVADTQYF.

This clone was seen many times. The V gene is TRBV7-3, the J gene TRBJ2-1, with D maybe TRBD2 (7 bases). The germline V gene has CDR1 SGHTA and CDR2 FQGTGA. The ends were cut back, 5 bases at V and 4 bases at J, with 15 bases in the middle. There are 15 residues in the CDR3. The CDR3 sequence is CASSRGGELYNEQFF. The CDR3 nucleotides read TGTGCCAGCAGCCGAGGGGGGGAGCTTTACAATGAGCAGTTCTTC.

This clone showed up just a few times. The genes are TRBV4-2 and TRBJ2-1; TRBD1 agrees at 8 bases. Germline values: CDR1 LGHNA, CDR2 YNFKEQ. The CDR3 covers 15 residues. Trimming at V came to 0 bases and at J to 8 bases, leaving 6 bases not matched to a gene. The CDR3 loop is CASSQDAGGRYEQFF. The CDR3 DNA sequence: TGTGCCAGCAGCCAAGATGCAGGGGGCAGGTATGAGCAGTTCTTC.

This clone was seen many times. The rearrangement joins TRBV27 to TRBJ1-2; D is possibly TRBD1 (5 bases). The germline V gene has CDR1 MNHEY and CDR2 SMNVEV (reference sequence). The CDR3 has 14 amino acids. V lost 2 bases and J 4 bases, leaving 11 bases between the germline ends. CDR3 DNA sequence: TGTGCCAGCAGTTTAAGGGGATGGGGCTATGGCTACACCTTC. Its protein is CASSLRGWGYGYTF.

This clone was counted ten times or more. The chain recombines TRBV10-2 with TRBJ2-5; tentatively, D is TRBD1 (6 bases). With 6 bases removed from V and 5 bases from J, the gap between germline ends came to 22 bases. The CDR3 runs to 16 residues. Germline CDR1 WSHSY, CDR2 SAAADI. This CDR3 is CASSQGWTVRGETQYF. The CDR3 nucleotides read TGCGCCAGCAGCCAGGGGTGGACAGTCAGAGGGGAGACCCAGTACTTC.

This clone appeared a few times. The chain employs TRBV11-2 and TRBJ2-3; 11 bases match TRBD1. Trimming removed 5 bases from V and 2 bases from J; junction bases left unmatched: 9. The CDR3 is made up of 17 amino acids. Germline values: CDR1 SGHAT, CDR2 FQNNGV. The CDR3 loop reads CASSLRTGGILTDTQYF. Written as DNA, the CDR3 is TGTGCCAGCAGCCTTCGGACAGGGGGCATCCTCACAGATACGCAGTATTTT.

In this sample, this clone turned up a few times. The chain uses TRBV28 and TRBJ1-1; no reliable D call. The CDR3 is 13 residues long. Trimming cost V 5 bases and J 0 bases, with 7 bases left between them. Germline assignment: CDR1 MDHEN and CDR2 SYDVKM. The DNA for the CDR3 is TGTGCCAGCAGTCTCCTTATGAACACTGAAGCTTTCTTT. It is translated as CASSLLMNTEAFF.

The J gene is TRBJ2-7, the V gene TRBV4-2; 11 nucleotides match TRBD2. J gave up 2 bases and V 0 bases, and 0 bases lay outside the gene matches. CDR3 size: 15 residues. Germline V CDR1 and CDR2: LGHNA, YNFKEQ. The CDR3 DNA sequence: TGTGCCAGCAGCCAAGATAGCGGGGGGGCCTACGAGCAGTACTTC. It encodes CASSQDSGGAYEQYF.

The V call is TRBV2, the J call TRBJ2-5; 12 nucleotides align to TRBD1. CDR1 is SNHLY, CDR2 FYNNEI, per germline. The CDR3 extends over 15 amino acids. With V trimmed by 4 bases and J by 5 bases, 5 bases remained unmatched. DNA of the CDR3: TGTGCCAGCAGTGGGGACAGGGGGCGGCGGGAGACCCAGTACTTC. Translated, it gives CASSGDRGRRETQYF.

The J gene is TRBJ2-5, the V gene TRBV25-1; possible D gene TRBD2, 6 bases. Germline CDR1 MGHDK, CDR2 SYGVNS. Trimming took off 8 bases at V and 4 bases at J, with 14 bases between the two ends. The CDR3 length is 13 residues. Here the CDR3 reads CASLGGGRETQYF. CDR3 nucleotide sequence: TGTGCCAGCTTAGGCGGAGGGAGAGAGACCCAGTACTTC.

This clone was seen many times. This sequence joins TRBV5-1 and TRBJ1-3; TRBD1 matches at 7 bases. The CDR3 is 17 residues long. CDR1 SGHRS and CDR2 YFSETQ come from the germline V gene. Losses at the gene ends were 0 bases for V and 5 bases for J; bases not matched to a gene: 11. The CDR3 is CASSLDQTGRIRNTIYF. Here the CDR3 DNA reads TGCGCCAGCAGCTTGGACCAGACAGGGAGGATAAGAAACACCATATATTTT.

This clone was detected ten times or more. The CDR3 DNA sequence: TGTGCCAGTAGTATAGCGGGAACCGTATCCTACGAGCAGTACTTC. Amino acid sequence: CASSIAGTVSYEQYF. The J gene is TRBJ2-7, the V gene TRBV19; D might be TRBD2 (5 bases). The germline V gene encodes CDR1 LNHDA and CDR2 SQIVND (reference sequence). The germline V and J ends were trimmed by 1 base and 1 base, with 11 bases remaining between them. This CDR3 comprises 15 residues.

At least ten counts were recorded for this clone. J is TRBJ1-1 and V is TRBV5-1, with no clear D. Germline V gives CDR1 SGHRS, CDR2 YFSETQ. This CDR3 comprises 15 residues. V lost 0 bases to trimming and J lost 3 bases, with 12 bases between them. In DNA, the CDR3 is TGCGCCAGCAGCTTGGTGGGAGGGTGGGACACTGAAGCTTTCTTT. Protein sequence: CASSLVGGWDTEAFF.

This clone was seen many times. V is TRBV6-1 and J is TRBJ1-1, with 7 bases identical to TRBD1. The length of the CDR3 is 13 residues. V shed 5 bases, J shed 2 bases, and the junction held 2 bases outside the gene matches. CDR1 is MNHNS, CDR2 SASEGT, per germline. CDR3 in amino acids: CASSRQGNTEAFF. CDR3 DNA: TGTGCCAGCAGTAGACAGGGTAACACTGAAGCTTTCTTT.

This clone showed up many times. This chain connects TRBV7-9 to TRBJ2-1; D ambiguous. This CDR3 spans 15 amino acids. The ends were cut back, 2 bases at V and 0 bases at J, with 8 bases in the middle. CDR1 is SEHNR and CDR2 is FQNEAQ in the germline V gene (reference sequence). CDR3 nucleotides: TGTGCCAGCAGCTTATTGGGCAGCTCCTACAATGAGCAGTTCTTC. This encodes CASSLLGSSYNEQFF. Full variable domain (rest looked up from reference TRBV7-9 and TRBJ2-1): DTGVSQNPRHKITKRGQNVTFRCDPISEHNRLYWYRQTLGQGPEFLTYFQNEAQLEKSRLLSDRFSAERPKGSFSTLEIQRTEQGDSAMYLCASSLLGSSYNEQFFGPGTRLTVL.